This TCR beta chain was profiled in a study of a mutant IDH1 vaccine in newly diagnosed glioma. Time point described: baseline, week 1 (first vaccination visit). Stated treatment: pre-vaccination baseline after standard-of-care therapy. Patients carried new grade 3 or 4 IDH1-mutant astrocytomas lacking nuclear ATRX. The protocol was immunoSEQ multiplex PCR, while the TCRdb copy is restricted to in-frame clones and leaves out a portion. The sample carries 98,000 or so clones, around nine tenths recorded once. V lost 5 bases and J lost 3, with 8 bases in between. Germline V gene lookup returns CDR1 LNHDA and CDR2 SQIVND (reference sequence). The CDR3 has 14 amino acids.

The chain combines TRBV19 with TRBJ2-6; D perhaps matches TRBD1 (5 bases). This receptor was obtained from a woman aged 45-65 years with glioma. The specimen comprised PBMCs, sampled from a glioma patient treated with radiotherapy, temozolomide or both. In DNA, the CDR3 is TGTGCCAGTAGTCCCACAGGTGGGGCCAACGTCCTGACTTTC. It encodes CASSPTGGANVLTF.